The 20 T cell receptor beta chains below all came from one sample that was sequenced in a study of Ad26.COV2.S vaccination and SARS-CoV-2 variants. Treatment in this sample: 15 to 20 received Ad26.COV2.S at low or high dose, single or two shots; several received placebo; per-sample allocation not given. It was on day 63 after the first vaccine or placebo injection that samples were taken. The assay was immunoSEQ multiplex PCR, and TCRdb's table has in-frame clones only and misses some. This table has roughly 300,000 clones, 70% to 90% appearing once. The source was peripheral blood, collected in a trial of Ad26.COV2.S vaccine versus placebo. The origin of the receptors is a person aged 18 to 65 who received the Ad26.COV2.S COVID-19 vaccine or a placebo.

V usage is TRBV9 and J usage is TRBJ2-7; 8 bases agree with TRBD2. Germline V gene sequence: CDR1 SGDLS, CDR2 YYNGEE. This CDR3 contains 15 residues. With V trimmed by 0 bases and J by 5 bases, 7 bases remained unmatched. The CDR3 coding sequence is TGTGCCAGCAGCGTAGATGCGGGAGGAGGGAACGAGCAGTACTTC. It specifies CASSVDAGGGNEQYF.

The chain employs TRBV2 and TRBJ1-1; 9 nucleotides align to TRBD1. The germline gives CDR1 SNHLY, CDR2 FYNNEI. The CDR3 sequence is 13 residues long. V lost 8 bases and J lost 5; bases outside the gene matches: 6. CDR3: CASLTGGQTEAFF. CDR3 coding DNA: TGTGCCAGCCTGACAGGGGGGCAGACTGAAGCTTTCTTT.

The genes are TRBV27 and TRBJ2-7; no definite D call. The germline CDR1 and CDR2 sequences are MNHEY and SMNVEV (reference sequence). The CDR3 is made up of 16 amino acids. V lost 6 bases and J lost 7, with 25 bases in between. The chain's CDR3 is CASSPLIGLQAGEQYF. In DNA, the CDR3 is TGTGCCAGCAGCCCCTTAATTGGCCTTCAAGCAGGAGAGCAGTACTTC.

The chain is built from TRBV7-3 and TRBJ2-1; D might be TRBD1 or TRBD2, each matching 6 bases. Germline V gene sequence: CDR1 SGHTA, CDR2 FQGTGA. Trimming pared 5 bases from V and 7 bases from J, leaving 9 bases between. CDR3 length: 12 amino acids. The CDR3 bases are TGTGCCAGCAGCCGAGGGGGGAATGAGCAGTTCTTC. Translated: CASSRGGNEQFF. The whole variable domain, filled in from reference TRBV7-3 and TRBJ2-1, reads GAGVSQTPSNKVTEKGKYVELRCDPISGHTALYWYRQSLGQGPEFLIYFQGTGAADDSGLPNDRFFAVRPEGSVSTLKIQRTERGDSAVYLCASSRGGNEQFFGPGTRLTVL.

The chain has TRBV6-5 and TRBJ1-1; 8 bases match TRBD1. The J segment lost 4 bases and the V segment lost 4 bases, leaving 2 bases of the junction unmatched. The CDR3 covers 13 residues. Looked up from germline, CDR1 is MNHEY and CDR2 is SVGAGI. Here the CDR3 DNA reads TGTGCCAGCAGTTTCGGACAGGGCACTGAAGCTTTCTTT. Its protein is CASSFGQGTEAFF.

The chain carries TRBV18 and TRBJ1-5; 10 bases are shared with TRBD1. In germline, CDR1 is KGHSH, CDR2 LQKENI. This CDR3 spans 16 amino acids. V gave up 4 bases and J gave up 3 bases; unmatched junction bases: 6. CDR3 DNA sequence: TGTGCCAGCTCACTTGGGACAGGGGCCTACAATCAGCCCCAGCATTTT. Amino acid sequence: CASSLGTGAYNQPQHF. Full variable domain (remainder filled in from reference TRBV18 and TRBJ1-5): NAGVMQNPRHLVRRRGQEARLRCSPMKGHSHVYWYRQLPEEGLKFMVYLQKENIIDESGMPKERFSAEFPKEGPSILRIQQVVRGDSAAYFCASSLGTGAYNQPQHFGDGTRLSIL.

This sequence joins TRBV30 and TRBJ2-7; perhaps TRBD1 as D (6 bases). This CDR3 is 13 amino acids long. Germline V gene lookup returns CDR1 GTSNPN and CDR2 SVGIG (reference sequence). The V end was cut by 1 base, the J end by 2 bases, with 9 bases between. The CDR3 nucleotides read TGTGCCTGGAGTGGAGGGGGAGCCTACGAGCAGTACTTC. Protein: CAWSGGGAYEQYF.

The chain employs TRBV7-2 and TRBJ2-7; a possible D gene is TRBD2 (5 bases). Germline values: CDR1 SGHTA, CDR2 FQGNSA. Trimming shortened V by 5 bases and J by 3 bases, and 11 bases separated the two germline ends. The CDR3 length is 13 residues. CDR3 loop: CASSLGLIYEQYF. The CDR3 DNA reads TGTGCCAGCAGCCTCGGACTGATCTACGAGCAGTACTTC.

This clone was found once. The rearrangement uses TRBV7-2 and TRBJ2-7; TRBD2 aligns across 7 bases. J gave up 3 bases and V 4 bases, and 9 bases lay outside the gene matches. The CDR3 consists of 15 residues. Germline CDR1 is SGHTA and CDR2 is FQGNSA. CDR3 amino acids: CASSSSSGPIYEQYF. CDR3 bases: TGTGCCAGCAGCTCCTCTAGCGGACCAATCTACGAGCAGTACTTC.

The chain has TRBV6-1 and TRBJ1-2; D is perhaps TRBD1 (5 bases). V dropped 2 bases and J dropped 5 bases, with 15 bases sitting between them. The CDR3 sequence is 15 residues long. CDR1 MNHNS and CDR2 SASEGT come from the germline V gene. The CDR3 region has the DNA TGTGCCAGCAGTGAAAGACGGGGGGAGGGATATGGCTACACCTTC. Its protein is CASSERRGEGYGYTF.

The chain recombines TRBV5-5 with TRBJ2-6; D might be TRBD1 or TRBD2, each matching 5 bases. CDR1 is SGHKS and CDR2 is YYEKEE in the germline V gene (reference sequence). V was cut by 0 bases and J by 5 bases, with 9 bases left in between. CDR3 length equals 15 residues. The CDR3 DNA sequence: TGTGCCAGCAGCTTGGCCCGGGACCGGGCCAACGTCCTGACTTTC. Translating gives CASSLARDRANVLTF. The whole variable domain, remainder taken from reference TRBV5-5 and TRBJ2-6, is DAGVTQSPTHLIKTRGQQVTLRCSPISGHKSVSWYQQVLGQGPQFIFQYYEKEERGRGNFPDRFSARQFPNYSSELNVNALLLGDSALYLCASSLARDRANVLTFGAGSRLTVL.

Here the CDR3 reads CASSFGASGNTIYF. In DNA, the CDR3 is TGTGCCAGCAGCTTTGGGGCCTCTGGAAACACCATATATTTT. V and J are TRBV7-6 and TRBJ1-3; possible D gene TRBD1, 5 bases. V was shortened by 3 bases and J by 0 bases, with 6 bases between the two germline ends. This CDR3 region has 14 residues. Per the germline V gene, CDR1 is SGHVS and CDR2 is FNYEAQ.

J is TRBJ2-3 and V is TRBV30; TRBD1 or TRBD2 may be the D gene (5 bases each). V was clipped by 1 base and J by 7 bases, with 12 bases between them. The CDR3 is 13 residues long. The V gene's germline CDR1 is GTSNPN and CDR2 SVGIG (reference sequence). The CDR3 loop reads CAWSGEGSYTQYF. In DNA, the CDR3 is TGTGCCTGGAGTGGCGAGGGGAGTTATACGCAGTATTTT.

The chain carries TRBV6-6 and TRBJ2-3; D not certain. Germline V CDR1 and CDR2: MNHNY, SVGAGI (reference sequence). The length of the CDR3 is 15 residues. Between the trimmed V and J ends, which lost 2 bases and 1 base, there was a span of 10 bases. In nucleotides, the CDR3 is TGTGCCAGCAGTTACCCTCACGGAGGCACAGATACGCAGTATTTT. It codes for CASSYPHGGTDTQYF.

This chain connects TRBV7-3 to TRBJ2-2; no clear D. V dropped 5 bases and J dropped 3 bases, with 7 bases sitting between them. The germline V gene has CDR1 SGHTA and CDR2 FQGTGA. The CDR3 covers 13 residues. CDR3 loop: CASSPYYTGELFF. The CDR3, as DNA: TGTGCCAGCAGCCCCTACTACACCGGGGAGCTGTTTTTT.

To note about this clone: This sample also contains other DNA sequences that code for the same CDR3. The chain links TRBV12-3 or TRBV12-4 to TRBJ2-7; perhaps TRBD2 as D (6 bases). Trimming removed 3 bases from V and 3 bases from J, with 9 bases in between. The CDR3 covers 13 residues. CDR3 region: CASSFRRDYEQYF. CDR3 in DNA: TGTGCCAGCAGTTTTAGGCGGGACTACGAGCAGTACTTC.

To note about this clone: Mismatch with germline at one junction end may stem from a read error. The chain joins TRBV11-2 to TRBJ2-7; D is perhaps TRBD1 (6 bases). The CDR3 is 12 residues long. Germline V gene lookup returns CDR1 SGHAT and CDR2 FQNNGV. The CDR3 protein is CASTLQGYEQYF. CDR3 DNA: TGTGCCAGCACCTTACAGGGTTACGAGCAGTACTTC.

CDR3 coding DNA: TGCAGCGTTGTGACAAATACAGATACGCAGTATTTT. This translates into CSVVTNTDTQYF. The rearrangement links TRBV29-1 to TRBJ2-3; unclear D gene. The germline V gene has CDR1 SQVTM and CDR2 ANQGSEA. The CDR3 is 12 residues long. Deletions cut 4 bases from V and 3 bases from J, with 8 bases between.

J is TRBJ2-7 and V is TRBV28; weak D call: TRBD1 (6 bases). The V gene's germline CDR1 is MDHEN and CDR2 SYDVKM. V lost 6 bases and J 5 bases, leaving 20 bases between the germline ends. The CDR3 contains 15 residues. CDR3 DNA: TGTGCCAGCAGCGACCCAGGGGATCTGAGGGACGAGCAGTACTTC. Protein product: CASSDPGDLRDEQYF.

In nucleotides, the CDR3 is TGTGCCAGCAGCCTGGCAGGGGGGCAGCCCCAGCATTTT. It translates to CASSLAGGQPQHF. The V gene is TRBV11-2, the J gene TRBJ1-5; the match to TRBD1 covers 7 bases. J was trimmed by 7 bases and V by 5 bases; bases with no gene match: 5. The CDR3 is made up of 13 amino acids. CDR1 is SGHAT, CDR2 FQNNGV, per germline.